This T cell receptor beta chain stems from a study of T cell responses to AZD1222 COVID-19 vaccine (dated by TCRdb to about 2021). Notes on the research overall: A total of approximately 240 trial participants underwent TCR sequencing, of whom around 210 had received two doses of AZD1222 and about 26 had received two doses of the MenACWY control vaccine. Trial participants were enrolled by age into 18-55, 56-69 and 70-plus year subgroups, with approximately 150, 30 and 60 TCR-sequenced participants respectively.

The CDR3 runs 12 amino acids, cysteine and phenylalanine included. Of all the DNA, just the CDR3 is kept, 36 bases in frame from base 1. CDR1 and CDR2 (MDHEN, SYDVKM) derive from the germline V gene. Between the V and J ends, shortened by 5 bases and 0 bases respectively, the junction contains 4 bases. The time point label corresponds to: about 28 days (+/-7) after the second vaccine dose. AZD1222 recipients with second doses at about 4 weeks or about 12 weeks were pooled, because spike-specific TCR depth and breadth did not differ between schedules. The vaccinee samples were drawn from two UK trials, COV001 and COV002, one of which was a single-blind randomized controlled phase 2/3 trial testing AZD1222 (ChAdOx1 nCoV-19) in healthy adults. Trial participant PBMC samples were collected at day 0 and day 28 after the second dose for TCRbeta chain sequencing. This clone was detected a few times. Its target antigen remains unknown. Nothing much larger sits one base from this clone, and base qualities are not available.

Study-wide findings and limitations: Epitopes outside the regions mutated in the B.1.351 and B.1.1.7 variants were reportedly recognized by nearly half of the unique spike-specific TCRs. Because no samples from the day 14 peak response were available, repertoires could be characterized only after the peak T cell response. Participants were mostly white British and included more females than males, and it was suggested by the authors that clonal diversity may have been underestimated. Conclusions about previously exposed vaccinees were limited because only 6 or 7 AZD1222 recipients were SARS-CoV-2 seropositive at baseline. The 56-69-year group was small, and its depth increase did not reach significance, likely because of low power. CD4 TCRs associated with the vaccine covered the entire spike protein, and the dominant responses were in regions 160-218 and 743-854. A significant rise in spike-specific TCR breadth and depth was observed after two AZD1222 doses relative to day 0 and relative to MenACWY recipients.

The CDR3 regions of human TCRbeta chains were analyzed by immunosequencing. As for the authors' bioinformatics: Repertoire TCRs were checked for matches against a reference library of SARS-CoV-2-specific TCRs that had been generated using the MIRA antigen-specificity platform. Breadth was defined as the fraction of unique TCRs that were SARS-CoV-2-associated, and depth was defined as the fraction of total T cells that were SARS-CoV-2-associated. Using the MIRA data, every spike-specific TCR was mapped to the spike region that the TCR reacted to and assigned to either a CD4 or a CD8 class. Log10-transformed breadth and depth values were compared by one-way ANOVA with Sidak's multiple comparisons tests. Imported from immuneACCESS, the table was reduced by TCRdb to in-frame sequences with V and J called. These copies leave out some clones; in studies compared against another copy, an unresolved V gene accounts for under half, and the cause of the remainder is not known. Clone size and V and J calls were adopted from that table, with D and trimming inferred from the DNA. This sample lists approximately 130,000 clones; roughly 88% were detected once. The ten largest clones take up 5% to 6% of the sample.

The source material was peripheral blood, sampled 28 days after the second AZD1222 dose. The sequence derives from an adult who received the AZD1222 COVID-19 vaccine. Rearrangement joined TRBV28 to TRBJ1-2, with no confidently assigned D gene. The sequenced DNA: TGTGCCAGCAGTAGGCCTAACTATGGCTACACCTTC. Translated, it reads CASSRPNYGYTF.